Listed here are 12 T cell receptor beta chains from one sample, sequenced in a study of blood T cell repertoires in COVID-19. Profiled with immunoSEQ multiplex PCR; TCRdb holds only in-frame clones, not every one. The table lists roughly 240,000 clones, around 83% of them singletons, with about 3.5% in the top ten. The sample taken for sequencing was peripheral blood. The origin of the receptors is a man between 18 and 35 years old with active or convalescent COVID-19.

This clone was counted once. The V and J genes are TRBV6-5 and TRBJ1-1, with D possibly TRBD1 on 5 matching bases. V was trimmed by 6 bases and J by 1 base, leaving 15 bases between them. The CDR3 runs to 15 residues. CDR1 and CDR2 (germline): MNHEY, SVGAGI. The CDR3 nucleotides are TGTGCCAGCAGACCGATGGGGGGGAGGAACACTGAAGCTTTCTTT. It translates to CASRPMGGRNTEAFF.

The chain employs TRBV6-5 and TRBJ1-1; 7 nucleotides agree with TRBD1. The CDR3 sequence is 15 residues long. In germline, CDR1 is MNHEY, CDR2 SVGAGI. With 2 bases clipped from V and 1 base from J, the junction kept 4 bases outside the gene matches. This chain's CDR3 is CASSYGGQPNTEAFF. Here the CDR3 DNA reads TGTGCCAGCAGTTACGGGGGACAGCCGAACACTGAAGCTTTCTTT.

This chain connects TRBV3-1 (or the pseudogene TRBV3-2) to TRBJ2-7, with D maybe TRBD1 (6 bases). Looked up from germline, CDR1 is LGHDT and CDR2 is YNNKEL (reference sequence). V was cut by 4 bases and J by 1 base, with 11 bases left in between. The CDR3 sequence is 14 residues long. The CDR3 DNA reads as TGTGCCAGCAGCCCGGACAGCCGATCCTACGAGCAGTACTTC. This gives the protein CASSPDSRSYEQYF.

The genes are TRBV3-1 (or the pseudogene TRBV3-2) and TRBJ2-1; 10 bases are shared with TRBD2. The CDR3 totals 21 residues. J gave up 0 bases and V 0 bases, and 14 bases lay outside the gene matches. CDR1 is LGHDT and CDR2 is YNNKEL in the germline V gene (reference sequence). The CDR3 DNA reads as TGTGCCAGCAGCCAAGATTTCCCGGCTAGCGGGAGATTCAGCTCCTACAATGAGCAGTTCTTC. This sequence encodes CASSQDFPASGRFSSYNEQFF.

The gene calls are TRBV5-5 and TRBJ2-2; a weak D match, TRBD2 (6 bases). V was pared by 7 bases and J by 7 bases, with 20 bases between. CDR3 length: 15 amino acids. CDR1 and CDR2 (germline): SGHKS, YYEKEE (reference sequence). Here the CDR3 reads CASSRGINYVGELFF. The CDR3 DNA reads TGTGCCAGCTCCCGGGGGATTAACTATGTCGGGGAGCTGTTTTTT. The complete variable domain, with remaining parts taken from reference TRBV5-5 and TRBJ2-2, reads DAGVTQSPTHLIKTRGQQVTLRCSPISGHKSVSWYQQVLGQGPQFIFQYYEKEERGRGNFPDRFSARQFPNYSSELNVNALLLGDSALYLCASSRGINYVGELFFGEGSRLTVL.

The rearrangement links TRBV9 to TRBJ2-2; 8 nucleotides line up with TRBD1. CDR1 and CDR2 (germline): SGDLS, YYNGEE. V trimming: 4 bases; J trimming: 5 bases; junction bases outside the gene matches: 10. This CDR3 region has 16 residues. The CDR3 DNA follows: TGTGCCAGCAGCTCGAGGACAGGGAAAGATACCGGGGAGCTGTTTTTT. Translated: CASSSRTGKDTGELFF.

The chain links TRBV11-3 to TRBJ1-5, with 9 bases aligning to TRBD1. Germline CDR1 SGHNT, CDR2 YENEEA. V lost 0 bases to trimming and J lost 6 bases; unmatched junction nucleotides: 9. The CDR3 extends over 17 amino acids. DNA for the CDR3: TGTGCCAGCAGCTTAGATCCGCGACAGGGGGAAAGTCAGCCCCAGCATTTT. This encodes CASSLDPRQGESQPQHF.

The chain uses TRBV4-1 and TRBJ2-7; weak D call: TRBD2 (5 bases). V was trimmed by 4 bases and J by 3 bases, leaving 16 bases between them. The CDR3 runs to 15 residues. From germline, CDR1 is MGHRA and CDR2 YSYEKL. In DNA form, the CDR3 reads TGCGCCAGCAGCCCCCTAAAATCTAGCTTCTACGAGCAGTACTTC. Its protein is CASSPLKSSFYEQYF.

The chain is built from TRBV7-9 and TRBJ1-4; TRBD1 matches 9 bases. Germline CDR1 is SEHNR and CDR2 is FQNEAQ (reference sequence). The length of the CDR3 is 15 residues. Unmatched junction bases numbered 9, after V lost 5 bases and J lost 8 bases. CDR3 bases: TGTGCCAGCAGCGAAACACAGGGGGCGGGGGAAAAACTGTTTTTT. Protein sequence: CASSETQGAGEKLFF.

The genes are TRBV29-1 and TRBJ1-2, with D unclear. Trimming took off 4 bases at V and 7 bases at J, with 16 bases between the two ends. The CDR3 consists of 13 residues. Germline CDR1 and CDR2: SQVTM and ANQGSEA. CDR3: CSVASGKLTGYTF. As DNA, the CDR3 is TGCAGCGTTGCAAGCGGGAAGCTTACTGGCTACACCTTC. The whole variable domain, filled in from reference TRBV29-1 and TRBJ1-2, reads SAVISQKPSRDICQRGTSLTIQCQVDSQVTMMFWYRQQPGQSLTLIATANQGSEATYESGFVIDKFPISRPNLTFSTLTVSNMSPEDSSIYLCSVASGKLTGYTFGSGTRLTVV.

J is TRBJ1-3 and V is TRBV5-4; TRBD1 aligns across 7 bases. This CDR3 region has 14 residues. Trimming at V came to 4 bases and at J to 8 bases, leaving 9 bases not matched to a gene. Germline CDR1 and CDR2: SGHNT and YYREEE (reference sequence). The CDR3 region has the DNA TGTGCCAGCAGCCGGGACCAGGGGGAAGACACCATATATTTT. Translation: CASSRDQGEDTIYF.

The gene calls are TRBV13 and TRBJ1-2; possibly TRBD1 for D (6 bases). Germline V lookup: CDR1 PRHDT, CDR2 FYEKMQ (reference sequence). This CDR3 has 15 residues. With 1 base removed from V and 1 base from J, the gap between germline ends came to 10 bases. The CDR3, as DNA: TGTGCCAGCAGCTTAGTCAGGGGCCTTAACTATGGCTACACCTTC. Protein sequence: CASSLVRGLNYGYTF.